The sequence of this TCR beta chain was determined in a study of CD8 T cells in ankylosing spondylitis. For TCR beta, libraries came from quantitative 5'-RACE with molecular barcodes. TCRdb re-derived calls from the 5' RACE reads in MiXCR, one entry per CDR3 protein. Altogether about 340,000 distinct CDR3 sequences are present, around 7.6% being singletons, with the ten largest covering more than 12%. The CDR3 length is 14 residues. V was clipped by 6 bases and J by 5 bases, with 16 bases between them. CDR1 is SEHNR, CDR2 FQNEAQ, per germline (reference sequence). As to this clonotype: What it recognizes is unknown.

Study conclusions and caveats: Fewer than ten highly homologous variants made up a TCR beta motif, and this motif appeared characteristic of ankylosing spondylitis blood. The authors found the disease-linked clones to be CD8+ and relatively rare in peripheral blood.

The TCR was taken from a male donor with ankylosing spondylitis. Specimen: blood, either unsorted or a sorted T cell fraction (not recorded which). The V gene is TRBV7-9, the J gene TRBJ2-5, with D perhaps matching TRBD2 (5 bases). The CDR3 DNA reads as TGTGCCAGCAGTCTAGCTATGCCCGGGGAGACCCAGTACTTC. As protein: CASSLAMPGETQYF.